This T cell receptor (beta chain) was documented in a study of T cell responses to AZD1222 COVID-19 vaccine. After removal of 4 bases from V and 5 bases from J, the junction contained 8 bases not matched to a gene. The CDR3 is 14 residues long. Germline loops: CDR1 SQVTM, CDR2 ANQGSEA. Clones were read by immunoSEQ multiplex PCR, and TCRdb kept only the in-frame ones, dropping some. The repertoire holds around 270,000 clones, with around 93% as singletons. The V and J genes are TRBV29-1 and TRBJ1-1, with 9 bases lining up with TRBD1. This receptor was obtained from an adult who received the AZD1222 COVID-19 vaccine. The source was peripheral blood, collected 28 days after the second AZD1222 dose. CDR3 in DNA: TGCAGCGTTGGAGTACAGGGGGCGCGGACTGAAGCTTTCTTT. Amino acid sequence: CSVGVQGARTEAFF.